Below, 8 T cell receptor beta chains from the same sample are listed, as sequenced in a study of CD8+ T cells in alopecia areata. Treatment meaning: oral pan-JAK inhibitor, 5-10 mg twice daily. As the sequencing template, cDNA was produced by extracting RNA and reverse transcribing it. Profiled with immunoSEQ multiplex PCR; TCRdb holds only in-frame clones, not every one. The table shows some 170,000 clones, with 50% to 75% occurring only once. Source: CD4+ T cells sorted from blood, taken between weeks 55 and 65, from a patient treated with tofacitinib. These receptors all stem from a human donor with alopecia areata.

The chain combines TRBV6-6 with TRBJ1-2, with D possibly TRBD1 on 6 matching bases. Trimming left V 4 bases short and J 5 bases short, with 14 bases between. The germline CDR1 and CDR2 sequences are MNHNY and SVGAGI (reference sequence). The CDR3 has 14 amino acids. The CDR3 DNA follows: TGTGCCAGCAGTTCCCAGGGGTCAGAGTATGGCTACACCTTC. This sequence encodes CASSSQGSEYGYTF.

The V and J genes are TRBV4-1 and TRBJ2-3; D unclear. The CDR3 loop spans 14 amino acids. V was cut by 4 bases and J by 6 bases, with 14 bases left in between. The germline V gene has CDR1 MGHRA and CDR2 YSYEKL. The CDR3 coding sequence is TGCGCCAGCAGCCCCCCACCGGCTTTCGATACGCAGTATTTT. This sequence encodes CASSPPPAFDTQYF.

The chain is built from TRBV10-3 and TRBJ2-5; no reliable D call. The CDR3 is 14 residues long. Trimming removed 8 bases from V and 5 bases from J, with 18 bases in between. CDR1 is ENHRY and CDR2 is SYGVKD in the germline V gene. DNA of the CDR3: TGTGCCATCCGGCCTGGACGAGAGGCGGAGACCCAGTACTTC. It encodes CAIRPGREAETQYF.

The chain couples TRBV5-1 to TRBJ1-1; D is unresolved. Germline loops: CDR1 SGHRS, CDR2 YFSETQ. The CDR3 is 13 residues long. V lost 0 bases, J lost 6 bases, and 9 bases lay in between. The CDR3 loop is CASSLDGRSEAFF. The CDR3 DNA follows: TGCGCCAGCAGCTTGGATGGACGGTCTGAAGCTTTCTTT.

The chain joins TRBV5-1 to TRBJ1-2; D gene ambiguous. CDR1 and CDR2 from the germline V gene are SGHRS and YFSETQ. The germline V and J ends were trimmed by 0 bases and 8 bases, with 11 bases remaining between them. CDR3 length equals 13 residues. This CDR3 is CASSLEASSGYTF. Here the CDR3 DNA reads TGCGCCAGCAGCTTGGAGGCGTCGAGCGGCTACACCTTC.

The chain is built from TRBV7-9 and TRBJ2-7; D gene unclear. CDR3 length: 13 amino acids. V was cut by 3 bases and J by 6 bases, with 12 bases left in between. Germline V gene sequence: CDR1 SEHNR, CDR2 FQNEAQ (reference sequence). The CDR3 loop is CASSFSGLFEQYF. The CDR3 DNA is TGTGCCAGCAGCTTCTCTGGCCTGTTCGAGCAGTACTTC.

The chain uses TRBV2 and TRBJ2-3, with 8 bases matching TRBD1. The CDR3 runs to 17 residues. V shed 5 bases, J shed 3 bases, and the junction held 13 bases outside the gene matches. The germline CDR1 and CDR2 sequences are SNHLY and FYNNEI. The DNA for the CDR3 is TGTGCCAGCAGTCTGAACCTGGACAGGGCAAGGACAGATACGCAGTATTTT. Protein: CASSLNLDRARTDTQYF. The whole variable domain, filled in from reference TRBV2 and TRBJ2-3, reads EPEVTQTPSHQVTQMGQEVILRCVPISNHLYFYWYRQILGQKVEFLVSFYNNEISEKSEIFDDQFSVERPDGSNFTLKIRSTKLEDSAMYFCASSLNLDRARTDTQYFGPGTRLTVL.

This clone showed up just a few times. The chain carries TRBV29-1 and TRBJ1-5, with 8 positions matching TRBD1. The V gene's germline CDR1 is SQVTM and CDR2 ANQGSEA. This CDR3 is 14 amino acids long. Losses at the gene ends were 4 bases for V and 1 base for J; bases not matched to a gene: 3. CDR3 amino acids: CSVATGVSNQPQHF. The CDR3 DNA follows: TGCAGCGTTGCGACAGGGGTAAGCAATCAGCCCCAGCATTTT.